This TCR beta chain was captured in a study of response to subunit inactivated influenza vaccine. Study-wide results and limits: Only a handful of new T cells, the authors suggested, are recruited with each seasonal influenza vaccination.

A word on this clonotype: The antigen remains undetermined.

TCRdb processed the RT-PCR reads anew with MiXCR; each CDR3 protein has one entry. Counted here are about 780,000 distinct CDR3 sequences, under 20% occurring once; the ten biggest clones make up approximately 11%. Germline assignment: CDR1 SGHVS and CDR2 FQNEAQ. The CDR3 consists of 15 residues. With 1 base removed from V and 7 bases from J, the gap between germline ends came to 16 bases. The chain uses TRBV7-8 and TRBJ2-5; D may match TRBD1 or TRBD2 (6 bases each). The sequence was obtained from a man aged 45-65 years who received an inactivated influenza vaccine. Sequences were derived from PBMCs from blood, sampled roughly 5 days after vaccination. The CDR3 DNA sequence: TGTGCCAGCAGCTTAGGGGGGGCCGAACCAGCGACCCAGTACTTC. This gives the protein CASSLGGAEPATQYF.